This T cell receptor (beta chain) was obtained from a study of T cells after yellow fever vaccination. Study-wide results and limits: The presence of abundant clonotypes contaminating from the bulk population was possible in FACS-sorted repertoires.

The CDR3 sequence is 16 residues long. With 4 bases clipped from V and 9 bases from J, the junction kept 15 bases outside the gene matches. Germline V gene lookup returns CDR1 SGHDN and CDR2 FVKESK. TCRdb independently ran MiXCR on the 5' RACE reads; one entry per CDR3 protein. The data contain approximately 300,000 distinct CDR3 sequences, roughly 13% of them seen just once; the ten biggest clones take up 0.4% to 0.55%. Only a few counts were recorded for this clonotype. Antigen: not known. The sample in question was CD4+ T cells sorted from PBMCs, obtained 45 days after the yellow fever booster vaccination. The chain has TRBV14 and TRBJ2-1, with 7 bases lining up with TRBD2. The TCR originated in a man aged 30-40 years who received the YFV17D yellow fever vaccine. In DNA, the CDR3 is TGTGCCAGCAGCCTTCTGCAGGCGGGGGTCACCGGTGAGCAGTTCTTC. Translated, it gives CASSLLQAGVTGEQFF.